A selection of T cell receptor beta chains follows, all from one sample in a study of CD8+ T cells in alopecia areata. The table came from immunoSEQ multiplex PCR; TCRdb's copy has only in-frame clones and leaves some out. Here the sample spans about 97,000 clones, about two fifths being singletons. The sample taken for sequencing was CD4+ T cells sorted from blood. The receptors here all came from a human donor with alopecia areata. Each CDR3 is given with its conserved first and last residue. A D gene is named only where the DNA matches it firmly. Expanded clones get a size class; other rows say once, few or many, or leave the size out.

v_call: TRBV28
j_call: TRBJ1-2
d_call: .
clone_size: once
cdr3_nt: TGTGCCAGCAGTTTGGTATACGGGAATGGCTACACCTTC
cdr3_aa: CASSLVYGNGYTF

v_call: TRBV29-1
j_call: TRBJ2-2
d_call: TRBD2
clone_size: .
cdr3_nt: TGCAGCCTAAATCAACCGGGACTAGCGGGCGCGAACACCGGGGAGCTGTTTTTT
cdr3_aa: CSLNQPGLAGANTGELFF

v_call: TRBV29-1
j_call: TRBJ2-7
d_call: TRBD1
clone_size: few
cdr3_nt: TGCAGCGCGGGACGGGCCCAGGGGGTTCGGGAGCAGTACTTC
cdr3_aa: CSAGRAQGVREQYF

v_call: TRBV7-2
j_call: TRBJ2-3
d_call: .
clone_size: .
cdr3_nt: TGTGCCAGCAGCCCTAGCACAGATACGCAGTATTTT
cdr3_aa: CASSPSTDTQYF

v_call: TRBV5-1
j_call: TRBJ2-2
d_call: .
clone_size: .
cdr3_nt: TGCGCCAGCAGTAGGTATCAGATCAACACCGGGGAGCTGTTTTTT
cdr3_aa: CASSRYQINTGELFF

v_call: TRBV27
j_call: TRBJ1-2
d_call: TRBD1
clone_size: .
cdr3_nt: TGTGCCAGCAGACCCGGGGACAGGGTAACCCCTGATTATGGCTACACCTTC
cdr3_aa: CASRPGDRVTPDYGYTF

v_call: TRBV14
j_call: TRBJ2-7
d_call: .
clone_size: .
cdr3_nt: TGTGCCAGCAGCCCACGGCCAGGACTAACAACCTACGAGCAGTACTTC
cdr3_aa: CASSPRPGLTTYEQYF

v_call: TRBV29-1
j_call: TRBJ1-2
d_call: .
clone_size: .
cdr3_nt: TGCAGCGTTGCTATAGGGCCGGCAGATGGCTACACCTTC
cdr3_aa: CSVAIGPADGYTF

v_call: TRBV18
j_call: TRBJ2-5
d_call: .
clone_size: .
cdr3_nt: TGTGCCAGCTCCCAGGGCCAGCAAGAGACCCAGTACTTC
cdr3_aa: CASSQGQQETQYF

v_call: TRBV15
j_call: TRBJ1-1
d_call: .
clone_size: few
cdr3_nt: TGTGCCACCCGAGACAGCTTAAACACTGAAGCTTTCTTT
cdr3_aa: CATRDSLNTEAFF

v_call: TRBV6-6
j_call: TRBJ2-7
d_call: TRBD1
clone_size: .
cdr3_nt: TGTGCCAGCATCGGACAGGATTACGAGCAGTACTTC
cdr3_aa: CASIGQDYEQYF

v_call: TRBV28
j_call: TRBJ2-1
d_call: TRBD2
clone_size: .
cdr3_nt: TGTGCCAGCAGCCCCGGGACTAGCGGTACTGGGGAGCAGTTCTTC
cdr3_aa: CASSPGTSGTGEQFF

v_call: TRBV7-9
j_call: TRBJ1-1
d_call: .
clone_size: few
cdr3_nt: TGTGCCAGCAGCTTAGACAGGAACACTGAAGCTTTCTTT
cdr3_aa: CASSLDRNTEAFF

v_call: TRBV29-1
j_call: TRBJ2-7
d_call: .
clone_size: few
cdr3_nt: TGCAGCGGCCGGACAGCTACCTACGAGCAGTACTTC
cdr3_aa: CSGRTATYEQYF

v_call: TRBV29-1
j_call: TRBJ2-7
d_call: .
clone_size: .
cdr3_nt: TGCAGCGTAGGGACTTACTCCTACGAGCAGTACTTC
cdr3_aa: CSVGTYSYEQYF

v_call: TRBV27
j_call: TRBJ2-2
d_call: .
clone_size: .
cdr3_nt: TGTGCCAGCAGTTCCAATCAACTCCACAAAAACACCGGGGAGCTGTTTTTT
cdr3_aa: CASSSNQLHKNTGELFF

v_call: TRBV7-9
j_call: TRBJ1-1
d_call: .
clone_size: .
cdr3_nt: TGTGCCAGCAGCTTAGTCACGGCCGAAGCTTTCTTT
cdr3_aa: CASSLVTAEAFF

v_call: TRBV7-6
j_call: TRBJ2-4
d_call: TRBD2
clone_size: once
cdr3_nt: TGTGCCAGCAGCGCAGCCGGACTAGCGGGAGTCGGATCCAAAAACATTCAGTACTTC
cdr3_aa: CASSAAGLAGVGSKNIQYF

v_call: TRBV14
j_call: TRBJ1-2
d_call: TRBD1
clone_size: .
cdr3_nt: TGTGCCAGCAGCCACGGGACAGACTATGGCTACACCTTC
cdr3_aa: CASSHGTDYGYTF

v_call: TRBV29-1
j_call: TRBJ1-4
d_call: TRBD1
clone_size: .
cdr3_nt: TGCAGCGCCGGGACAGGGGGAATTGCAACTAATGAAAAACTGTTTTTT
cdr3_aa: CSAGTGGIATNEKLFF

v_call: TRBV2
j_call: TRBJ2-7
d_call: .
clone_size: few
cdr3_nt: TGTGCCAGCAGTGAGGGCGAGCAGTACTTC
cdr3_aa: CASSEGEQYF

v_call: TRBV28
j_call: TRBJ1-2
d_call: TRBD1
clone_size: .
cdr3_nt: TGTGCCAGCCCTAGACCGGGACAGGACCTACATGGCTACACCTTC
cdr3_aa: CASPRPGQDLHGYTF

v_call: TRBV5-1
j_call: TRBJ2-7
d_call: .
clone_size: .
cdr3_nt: TGCGCCAGCAGCTCCCTGGAGGGAAAATACGAGCAGTACTTC
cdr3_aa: CASSSLEGKYEQYF

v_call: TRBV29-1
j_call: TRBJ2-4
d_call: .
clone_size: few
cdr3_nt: TGCAGCGTTGTGGCGGGGTTCCTAGCCAAAAACATTCAGTACTTC
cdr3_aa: CSVVAGFLAKNIQYF

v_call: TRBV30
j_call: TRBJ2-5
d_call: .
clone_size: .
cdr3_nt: TGTGCCTGGAGTGTAGGAGCCAAGACCCAGTACTTC
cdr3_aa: CAWSVGAKTQYF

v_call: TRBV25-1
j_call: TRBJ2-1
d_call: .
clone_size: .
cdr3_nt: TGTGCCAGCAGACTCGGGGCAGGAGGGTACAATGAGCAGTTCTTC
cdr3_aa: CASRLGAGGYNEQFF

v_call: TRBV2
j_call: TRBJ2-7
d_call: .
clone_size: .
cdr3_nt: TGTGCCAGCAGTGTTGTACAGGGTAACGAGCAGTACTTC
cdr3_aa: CASSVVQGNEQYF

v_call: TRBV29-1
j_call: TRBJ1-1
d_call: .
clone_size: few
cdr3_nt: TGCAGCGTGGGAGGGGGAAACACTGAAGCTTTCTTT
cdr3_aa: CSVGGGNTEAFF

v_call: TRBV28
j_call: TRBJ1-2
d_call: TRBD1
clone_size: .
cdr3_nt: TGTGCCAGCAGACCCGGGACAGACTATGGCTACACCTTC
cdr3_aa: CASRPGTDYGYTF

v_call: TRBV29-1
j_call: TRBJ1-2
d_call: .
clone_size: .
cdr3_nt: TGCAGCGTTGGGGACCCGTCCTATGGCTACACCTTC
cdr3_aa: CSVGDPSYGYTF

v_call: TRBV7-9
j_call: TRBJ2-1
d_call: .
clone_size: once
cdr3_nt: TGTGCCAGCAGCTTTGGCAATGAGCAGTTCTTC
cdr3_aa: CASSFGNEQFF

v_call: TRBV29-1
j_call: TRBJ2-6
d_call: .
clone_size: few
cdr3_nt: TGCAGCCTGAAAAGGGGACTCCTCACCAACGTCCTGACTTTC
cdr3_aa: CSLKRGLLTNVLTF

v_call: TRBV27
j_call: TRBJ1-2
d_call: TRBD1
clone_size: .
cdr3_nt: TGTGCCAGCAGTCATGGGGACAGGGGATGGTATGGCTACACCTTC
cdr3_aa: CASSHGDRGWYGYTF

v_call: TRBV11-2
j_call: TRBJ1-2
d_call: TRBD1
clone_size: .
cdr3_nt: TGTGCCAGCAGCCAATGGACAGGGGCTGGCTACACCTTC
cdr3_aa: CASSQWTGAGYTF

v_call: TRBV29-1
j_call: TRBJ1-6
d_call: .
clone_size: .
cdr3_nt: TGCAGCGTCCGGACGGGAAATTCACCCCTCCACTTT
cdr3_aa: CSVRTGNSPLHF

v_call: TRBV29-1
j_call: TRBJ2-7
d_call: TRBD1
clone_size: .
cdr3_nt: TGCAGCGTTCACAGGGGACGCGAGCAGTACTTC
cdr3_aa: CSVHRGREQYF

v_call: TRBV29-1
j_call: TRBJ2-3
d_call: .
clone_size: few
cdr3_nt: TGCAGCGTTGACGGCACAACCATTGCGGATACGCAGTATTTT
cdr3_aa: CSVDGTTIADTQYF

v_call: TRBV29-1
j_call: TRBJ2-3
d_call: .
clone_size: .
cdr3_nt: TGCAGCGTTGTACTTCGGACGGACAATAGCACAGATACGCAGTATTTT
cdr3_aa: CSVVLRTDNSTDTQYF

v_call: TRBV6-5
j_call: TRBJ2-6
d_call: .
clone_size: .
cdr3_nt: TGTGCCAGCAGCCACGTCTGGGGGGGGGCCAACGTCCTGACTTTC
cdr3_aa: CASSHVWGGANVLTF

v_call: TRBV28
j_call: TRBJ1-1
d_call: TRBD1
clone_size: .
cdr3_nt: TGTGCCAGCAGCCCAGCTACGACAGGGAAGGCTGAAGCTTTCTTT
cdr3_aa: CASSPATTGKAEAFF

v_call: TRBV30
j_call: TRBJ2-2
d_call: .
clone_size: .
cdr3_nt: TGTGCCTGGAGTGTAGCGAACACCGGGGAGCTGTTTTTT
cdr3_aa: CAWSVANTGELFF

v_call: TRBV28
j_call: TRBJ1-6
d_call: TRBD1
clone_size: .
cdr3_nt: TGTGCCAGCCGCTTCCGGGACAGGGTAAAATCACCCCTCCACTTT
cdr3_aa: CASRFRDRVKSPLHF

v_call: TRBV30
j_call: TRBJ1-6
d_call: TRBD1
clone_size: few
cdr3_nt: TGTGCTGGATCACTAATCGGACAGGGGAATTCACCCCTCCACTTT
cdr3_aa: CAGSLIGQGNSPLHF

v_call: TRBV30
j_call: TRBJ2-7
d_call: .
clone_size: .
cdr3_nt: TGTGCCTGGAGTGGGGTCGGGAGCATCGTGCAGTACTTC
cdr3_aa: CAWSGVGSIVQYF

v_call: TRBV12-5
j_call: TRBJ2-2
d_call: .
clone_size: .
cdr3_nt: TGTGCTAGTGCCCGAGACACCGGGGAGCTGTTTTTT
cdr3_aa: CASARDTGELFF

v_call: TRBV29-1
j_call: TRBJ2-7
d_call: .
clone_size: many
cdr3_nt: TGCAGCGTTGAAGATACACGGAGCTCCTACGAGCAGTACTTC
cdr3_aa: CSVEDTRSSYEQYF

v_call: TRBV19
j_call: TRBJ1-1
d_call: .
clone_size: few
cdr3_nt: TGTGCCAGTAGTTATGCCAGGGGAAGAGGGGAGAACACTGAAGCTTTCTTT
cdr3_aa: CASSYARGRGENTEAFF

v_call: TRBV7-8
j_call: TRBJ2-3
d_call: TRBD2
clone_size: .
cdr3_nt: TGTGCCAGCAGCTTAAGTCTAGGAGCGGGGGGACACCGGACGCAGTATTTT
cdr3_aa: CASSLSLGAGGHRTQYF

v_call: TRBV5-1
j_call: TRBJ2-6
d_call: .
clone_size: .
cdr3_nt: TGCGCCAGCAGCTGGAACACGGGGTCTGGGGCCAACGTCCTGACTTTC
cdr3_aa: CASSWNTGSGANVLTF

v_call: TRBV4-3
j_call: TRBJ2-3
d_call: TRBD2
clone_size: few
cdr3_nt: TGCGCCAGCAGCCAAGTACCCCTCCCCACTAGCGGGGGGCTCACAGATACGCAGTATTTT
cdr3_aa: CASSQVPLPTSGGLTDTQYF

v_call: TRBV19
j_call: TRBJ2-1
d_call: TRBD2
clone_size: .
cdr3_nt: TGTGCCAGTAGTAGACTAGCGGGAGTCTACAATGAGCAGTTCTTC
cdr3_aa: CASSRLAGVYNEQFF

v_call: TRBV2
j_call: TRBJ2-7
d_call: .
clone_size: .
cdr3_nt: TGTGCCAGCGAAATCTCCTACGAGCAGTACTTC
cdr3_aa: CASEISYEQYF

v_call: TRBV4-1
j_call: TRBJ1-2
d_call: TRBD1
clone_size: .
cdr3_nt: TGCGCCAGCAGCCATGACTCCCAGGAGGGACAGGGATACGGGAACTATGGCTACACCTTC
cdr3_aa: CASSHDSQEGQGYGNYGYTF

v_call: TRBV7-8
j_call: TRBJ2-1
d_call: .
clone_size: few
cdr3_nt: TGTGCCAGCAGCTCGAATAGGGTCTCCTACAATGAGCAGTTCTTC
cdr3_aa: CASSSNRVSYNEQFF